The following is a TCR beta chain sequence with its context. This record belongs to a study of T cell changes during pregnancy in multiple sclerosis. Germline lookup yields CDR1 SGHNT and CDR2 YENEEA. The V and J ends lost 9 bases and 4 bases, in that order; junction bases with no gene match: 8. This CDR3 has 13 amino acids. Some clones are missing from TCRdb's copy, which holds only in-frame ones; the method was immunoSEQ multiplex PCR. This sample carries about 42,000 clones, approximately 90% of them seen once, and the ten largest clones take 0.9% to 1.5%. The specimen was CD4+ T cells from peripheral blood mononuclear cells, collected in the second trimester of pregnancy. The V and J genes are TRBV11-3 and TRBJ1-2, with 7 bases that match TRBD1. The sequence was obtained from a female donor with multiple sclerosis, enrolled in a pregnancy study. The CDR3 DNA follows: TGTGCCAGGCCATACGGACAGGTCTATGGCTACACCTTC. Protein product: CARPYGQVYGYTF.